Below, 19 T cell receptor beta chains from the same sample are listed, as sequenced in a study of cytomegalovirus exposure and HLA in healthy donors. Libraries were prepared by immunoSEQ multiplex PCR; TCRdb keeps only in-frame clonotypes and omits some of them. The table includes roughly 150,000 clones, over 85% detected once. The source material was PBMCs. The source of these receptors is a woman between 18 and 29 years old in good health and CMV-seropositive.

V and J are TRBV6-4 and TRBJ2-2, with D possibly matching TRBD2 (5 bases). The V end was cut by 4 bases, the J end by 7 bases, with 10 bases between. Germline V gene sequence: CDR1 MRHNA, CDR2 SNTAGT. This CDR3 comprises 13 residues. CDR3 DNA: TGTGCCAGCAGTGGGGCCGAGGGCGGGGAGCTGTTTTTT. This codes for CASSGAEGGELFF.

The rearrangement links TRBV5-1 to TRBJ2-7; 12 bases fit TRBD2. There are 15 residues in the CDR3. With 4 bases clipped from V and 4 bases from J, the junction kept 6 bases outside the gene matches. From germline, CDR1 is SGHRS and CDR2 YFSETQ. CDR3 DNA sequence: TGCGCCAGCAGCAGACTAGCGGGAGCCCAGTACGAGCAGTACTTC. It yields the protein CASSRLAGAQYEQYF.

V gene TRBV5-3 combines with J gene TRBJ1-5, with 7 bases aligning to TRBD1. TRBV5-3 carries the ORF label, with uncertain function. The CDR3 contains 16 residues. The J segment lost 4 bases and the V segment lost 3 bases, leaving 10 bases of the junction unmatched. CDR3 DNA sequence: TGTGCCAGAAGCTCCCGGGACAGTACCACGAATCAGCCCCAGCATTTT. Translation: CARSSRDSTTNQPQHF.

The gene calls are TRBV29-1 and TRBJ2-1; 9 positions match TRBD2. Unmatched junction bases numbered 8, after V lost 6 bases and J lost 5 bases. The germline V gene encodes CDR1 SQVTM and CDR2 ANQGSEA. This CDR3 comprises 14 residues. CDR3 protein: CSVRLLAGHNEQFF. CDR3 DNA sequence: TGCAGCGTGAGGCTACTAGCGGGTCACAATGAGCAGTTCTTC.

The CDR3 reads CASSGDSPDTGELFF. The CDR3 bases are TGCGCCAGCAGCGGGGACTCCCCTGACACCGGGGAGCTGTTTTTT. The chain couples TRBV5-1 to TRBJ2-2, with D perhaps TRBD2 (6 bases). The CDR3 sequence is 15 residues long. Germline CDR1 SGHRS, CDR2 YFSETQ. V gave up 4 bases and J gave up 3 bases, with 13 bases separating them.

The chain joins TRBV6-1 to TRBJ1-3, with 7 positions matching TRBD1. Germline assignment: CDR1 MNHNS and CDR2 SASEGT. V was clipped by 6 bases and J by 4 bases; unmatched bases: 6. The CDR3 consists of 14 residues. CDR3: CASRDTGVGNTIYF. DNA for the CDR3: TGTGCCAGCAGAGACACAGGGGTCGGAAACACCATATATTTT.

The rearrangement links TRBV28 to TRBJ2-1, with 7 positions matching TRBD1. Trimming cost V 2 bases and J 0 bases; bases outside gene matches: 4. From germline, CDR1 is MDHEN and CDR2 SYDVKM. The CDR3 contains 16 residues. In DNA, the CDR3 is TGTGCCAGCAGTTTAGCAGGGACAGTCTCCTACAATGAGCAGTTCTTC. As protein: CASSLAGTVSYNEQFF.

This chain connects TRBV19 to TRBJ2-7; TRBD2 is a possible D gene (7 bases). The CDR3 sequence is 13 residues long. CDR1 and CDR2 from the germline V gene are LNHDA and SQIVND (reference sequence). Between the trimmed V and J ends, which lost 5 bases and 4 bases, there was a span of 12 bases. CDR3 DNA: TGTGCCAGTAGTCTACAGGGAGGGTACGAGCAGTACTTC. It translates to CASSLQGGYEQYF.

The J gene is TRBJ1-4, the V gene TRBV4-1; possible D gene TRBD1, 5 bases. The germline V and J ends were trimmed by 0 bases and 6 bases, with 17 bases remaining between them. Germline CDR1 reads MGHRA; CDR2 reads YSYEKL. The CDR3 totals 17 residues. The CDR3 is CASSQDQRGVEYEKLFF. Here the CDR3 DNA reads TGCGCCAGCAGCCAAGACCAACGGGGGGTTGAATATGAAAAACTGTTTTTT.

This sequence joins TRBV2 and TRBJ1-5; D gene unclear. CDR3 length equals 14 residues. V lost 6 bases, J lost 4 bases, and 13 bases lay in between. CDR1 is SNHLY and CDR2 is FYNNEI in the germline V gene. CDR3 coding DNA: TGTGCCAGCAGCGAATCAGGCTGGAATCAGCCCCAGCATTTT. Translating gives CASSESGWNQPQHF.

The V and J genes are TRBV6-1 and TRBJ2-3, with 12 bases that match TRBD2. The length of the CDR3 is 18 residues. The V gene end was trimmed by 2 bases and the J gene end by 6 bases; junction bases not matched to a gene: 12. Per the germline V gene, CDR1 is MNHNS and CDR2 is SASEGT. The DNA for the CDR3 is TGTGCCAGCAGTGAACGCCTAGCGGGAGGGCCGTCCGGGGATACGCAGTATTTT. As protein: CASSERLAGGPSGDTQYF.

This chain links TRBV9 with TRBJ2-5; TRBD1 agrees at 7 bases. From germline, CDR1 is SGDLS and CDR2 YYNGEE. V trimming: 0 bases; J trimming: 0 bases; junction bases outside the gene matches: 5. This CDR3 comprises 16 residues. The CDR3, as DNA: TGTGCCAGCAGCGTAGGTTTCAGGGGGAACCAAGAGACCCAGTACTTC. Its protein is CASSVGFRGNQETQYF.

The chain carries TRBV5-6 and TRBJ2-6; tentative D call: TRBD1 (6 bases). CDR3 length: 16 amino acids. Trimming stripped 3 bases from V and 4 bases from J, with 14 bases between. Germline loops: CDR1 SGHDT, CDR2 YYEEEE. The CDR3 sequence: CASSWTDGTGANVLTF. CDR3 nucleotide sequence: TGTGCCAGCAGCTGGACAGACGGAACCGGGGCCAACGTCCTGACTTTC. Drawing the rest from reference TRBV5-6 and TRBJ2-6, the complete variable domain is DAGVTQSPTHLIKTRGQQVTLRCSPKSGHDTVSWYQQALGQGPQFIFQYYEEEERQRGNFPDRFSGHQFPNYSSELNVNALLLGDSALYLCASSWTDGTGANVLTFGAGSRLTVL.

This chain uses TRBV19 with TRBJ1-1; 8 nucleotides align to TRBD1. The CDR3 extends over 17 amino acids. Germline V gives CDR1 LNHDA, CDR2 SQIVND (reference sequence). V lost 4 bases to trimming and J lost 3 bases; unmatched junction nucleotides: 13. The CDR3 is CASSNPRQGATDTEAFF. CDR3 nucleotide sequence: TGTGCCAGTAGTAACCCTCGCCAGGGGGCGACGGACACTGAAGCTTTCTTT.

The chain is built from TRBV30 and TRBJ2-1, with D unclear. CDR3 size: 12 residues. The germline V gene encodes CDR1 GTSNPN and CDR2 SVGIG (reference sequence). The V end was cut by 0 bases, the J end by 9 bases, with 9 bases between. The CDR3 region has the DNA TGTGCCTGGAGTGTTGGTCCAGGTGAGCAGTTCTTC. Translation gives CAWSVGPGEQFF.

The J gene is TRBJ2-7, the V gene TRBV12-5; unclear D gene. CDR3 length: 12 amino acids. The V gene's germline CDR1 is LGHNT and CDR2 FRNRAP. Trimming shortened V by 3 bases and J by 2 bases, and 5 bases separated the two germline ends. The CDR3 DNA follows: TGTGCTAGTGGTTTCGGTACCTACGAGCAGTACTTC. Residues: CASGFGTYEQYF.

The V gene is TRBV9, the J gene TRBJ2-7; D gene ambiguous. The CDR3 sequence is 15 residues long. In germline, CDR1 is SGDLS, CDR2 YYNGEE. Deletions cut 0 bases from V and 3 bases from J, with 13 bases between. CDR3 residues: CASSVATSSYYEQYF. Here the CDR3 DNA reads TGTGCCAGCAGCGTAGCCACCTCATCCTACTACGAGCAGTACTTC.

CDR3 protein: CASSLGLAGEWVYEQYF. The CDR3 DNA reads TGTGCCAGCAGCTTAGGGTTAGCGGGAGAGTGGGTCTACGAGCAGTACTTC. The chain uses TRBV7-9 and TRBJ2-7; 9 bases map to TRBD2. The CDR3 length is 17 residues. CDR1 is SEHNR and CDR2 is FQNEAQ in the germline V gene (reference sequence). V was pared by 1 base and J by 3 bases, with 10 bases of the junction left unmatched.

This chain joins TRBV10-3 and TRBJ1-1; 11 bases line up with TRBD1. CDR3 length: 16 amino acids. V gave up 6 bases and J gave up 4 bases; unmatched junction bases: 10. CDR1 and CDR2 from the germline V gene are ENHRY and SYGVKD. CDR3 sequence: CAIRGQGDLESTEAFF. The CDR3 nucleotides are TGTGCCATCAGGGGACAGGGGGACCTAGAAAGCACTGAAGCTTTCTTT.